This T cell receptor (beta chain) was sequenced during a study of blood T cell repertoires in COVID-19. In the study overall: Acute-phase and convalescent COVID-19 samples originated in the United States, Italy and Spain. Sources were T cells, B-cell-depleted T cells, or PBMCs; the material itself was cDNA or gDNA.

Trimming removed 4 bases from V and 3 bases from J; junction bases left unmatched: 8. The CDR3 has 15 amino acids. Germline CDR1 KGHSH, CDR2 LQKENI. The table came from immunoSEQ multiplex PCR; TCRdb's copy has only in-frame clones and leaves some out. This repertoire shows around 280,000 clones, about 85% found once; its top ten account for around 4%. This clone was detected only once. The sample consisted of peripheral blood. The TCR originated in a woman in her 50s with active or convalescent COVID-19. The chain links TRBV18 to TRBJ1-2; 7 nucleotides match TRBD1. In DNA, the CDR3 is TGTGCCAGCTCACTTAATACAGGGGAGGACTATGGCTACACCTTC. It encodes CASSLNTGEDYGYTF.